This T cell receptor (beta chain) derives from a study of Ad26.COV2.S vaccination and SARS-CoV-2 variants. Whole-study findings and limits: It was found that vaccine and placebo recipients had similar non-spike TCR breadth. It is possible that the TCR breadth and depth analyses underestimated the total T cell responses.

Clones were sequenced by immunoSEQ multiplex PCR, and TCRdb holds only the in-frame ones, with some missing. The table includes under 150,000 clones, about nine tenths detected once. About this clone itself: Antigen unknown.

This receptor was taken from a human donor who had recovered from COVID-19. Source: peripheral blood, taken after recovery from COVID-19.

CDR3 in amino acids: CASSSTGGGDQPQHF. In DNA form, the CDR3 reads TGTGCCAGCAGCTCAACAGGGGGCGGCGATCAGCCCCAGCATTTT. J is TRBJ1-5 and V is TRBV6-6, with TRBD1 matching 9 bases. The CDR3 runs 15 residues. Germline V lookup: CDR1 MNHNY, CDR2 SVGAGI (reference sequence). The J segment lost 5 bases and the V segment lost 6 bases, leaving 8 bases of the junction unmatched.